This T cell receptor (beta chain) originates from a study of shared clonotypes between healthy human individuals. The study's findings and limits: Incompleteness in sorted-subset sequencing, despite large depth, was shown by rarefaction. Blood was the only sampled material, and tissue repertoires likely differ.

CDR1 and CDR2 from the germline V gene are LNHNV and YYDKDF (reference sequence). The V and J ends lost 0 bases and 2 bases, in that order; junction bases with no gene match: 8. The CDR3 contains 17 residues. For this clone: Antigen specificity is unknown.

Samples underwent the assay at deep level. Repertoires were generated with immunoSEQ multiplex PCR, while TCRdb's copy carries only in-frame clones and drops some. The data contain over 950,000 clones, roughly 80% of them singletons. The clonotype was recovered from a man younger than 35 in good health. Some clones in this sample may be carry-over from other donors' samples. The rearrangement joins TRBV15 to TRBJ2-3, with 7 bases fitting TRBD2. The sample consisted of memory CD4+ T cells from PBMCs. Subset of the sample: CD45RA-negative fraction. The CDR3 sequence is CATSRDLWRENTDTQYF. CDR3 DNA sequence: TGTGCCACCAGCAGAGATCTATGGCGGGAGAACACAGATACGCAGTATTTT.